The 19 T cell receptor beta chains given below trace back to one sample, sequenced in a study of human T cells and chemical hapten exposure. TCRdb independently ran MiXCR on the 5' RACE reads; one entry per CDR3 protein. Among tens of thousands of distinct CDR3 sequences, roughly 8.4% were seen once, and the ten largest hold about 2.1%. Someone pulled total RNA out of unfractionated whole blood. Every receptor here comes from a male donor in good health.

This chain uses TRBV4-1 with TRBJ1-5; a possible D gene is TRBD1 (6 bases). The V gene lost 3 bases and the J gene lost 4 bases, with 16 bases spanning the gap. The CDR3 is 16 amino acids. Germline assignment: CDR1 MGHRA and CDR2 YSYEKL. CDR3 amino acids: CASSHGSGALNQPQHF. CDR3 sequence (DNA): TGCGCCAGCAGCCATGGCTCAGGGGCCCTTAATCAGCCCCAGCATTTT.

In this sample, this clonotype turned up many times. The J gene is TRBJ2-1, the V gene TRBV12-3 or TRBV12-4; TRBD2 matches at 15 bases. This CDR3 comprises 15 residues. V shed 5 bases, J shed 8 bases, and the junction held 4 bases outside the gene matches. The CDR3 loop reads CASSGGLAGGDEQFF. CDR3 DNA sequence: TGTGCCAGCAGTGGGGGACTAGCGGGGGGCGATGAGCAGTTCTTC.

This clonotype was recorded at least ten times. The V and J genes are TRBV7-2 and TRBJ2-3; D is uncertain. The ends were cut back, 10 bases at V and 2 bases at J, with 4 bases in the middle. The CDR3 runs 10 residues. The germline CDR1 and CDR2 sequences are SGHTA and FQGNSA. Written as DNA, the CDR3 is TGTGCCAACTACACAGATACGCAGTATTTT. Its translation: CANYTDTQYF.

This clonotype was seen at least ten times. An end of the junction differs from the germline gene, which may be a read error. The chain employs TRBV28 and TRBJ2-5; D may match TRBD1 or TRBD2 (5 bases each). This CDR3 has 12 residues. Germline CDR1 MDHEN, CDR2 SYDVKM. CDR3 DNA: TGTGCCAGCAGTTTCCCCTCTGGGACCTCCGACTTC. It encodes CASSFPSGTSDF.

This clonotype was observed many times. DNA for the CDR3: TGCGCCAGCAGCTCTAGCGGCGCTACCAAAAACATTCAGTACTTC. This encodes CASSSSGATKNIQYF. The chain recombines TRBV5-1 with TRBJ2-4, with 7 bases lining up with TRBD2. CDR1 and CDR2 (germline): SGHRS, YFSETQ. The CDR3 has 15 residues. The J segment lost 2 bases and the V segment lost 3 bases, leaving 5 bases of the junction unmatched.

This clonotype has more than one count but fewer than ten. The V call is TRBV6-1, the J call TRBJ1-5; no clear D gene. Per the germline V gene, CDR1 is MNHNS and CDR2 is SASEGT. The germline V and J ends were trimmed by 6 bases and 1 base, with 4 bases remaining between them. The CDR3 extends over 12 amino acids. CDR3 region: CASRTSNQPQHF. The CDR3 DNA is TGTGCCAGCAGGACAAGCAATCAGCCCCAGCATTTT.

The table lists this clonotype with many counts. The CDR3 here is CASSLRGTTGRGVYNEQFF. DNA for the CDR3: TGTGCCAGCAGCTTGAGGGGAACGACAGGGCGGGGTGTTTACAATGAGCAGTTCTTC. V usage is TRBV5-6 and J usage is TRBJ2-1; possible D gene TRBD1, 7 bases. V lost 1 base to trimming and J lost 4 bases, with 24 bases between them. CDR1 SGHDT and CDR2 YYEEEE come from the germline V gene. This CDR3 has 19 amino acids.

At least ten counts were recorded for this clonotype. The V gene is TRBV15, the J gene TRBJ1-4, with TRBD1 identical over 8 bases. The CDR3 is 14 amino acids. V shed 6 bases and J 7 bases; nucleotides not matched to a gene: 7. CDR1 and CDR2 from the germline V gene are LNHNV and YYDKDF (reference sequence). CDR3 amino acids: CATRLQGTGEKLFF. The CDR3 DNA reads TGTGCCACCAGGTTACAGGGGACAGGTGAAAAACTGTTTTTT.

Many counts were recorded for this clonotype. The J gene is TRBJ1-3, the V gene TRBV6-6; 7 bases are a match to TRBD1. The CDR3 runs to 16 residues. The J segment lost 4 bases and the V segment lost 2 bases, leaving 8 bases of the junction unmatched. Germline lookup yields CDR1 MNHNY and CDR2 SVGAGI (reference sequence). DNA for the CDR3: TGTGCCAGCAGTTACGAGGAGGGGGCGTTGGGAAACACCATATATTTT. Protein sequence: CASSYEEGALGNTIYF.

J is TRBJ2-3 and V is TRBV29-1; D is undetermined. Germline V gives CDR1 SQVTM, CDR2 ANQGSEA. This CDR3 is built from 14 residues. The CDR3 coding sequence is TGCAGTGGCAAACGGAAACAAGACACAGATACGCAGTATTTT. Its protein product is CSGKRKQDTDTQYF.

This chain uses TRBV12-3 or TRBV12-4 with TRBJ2-5, with D perhaps matching TRBD2 (5 bases). The germline V and J ends were trimmed by 2 bases and 1 base, with 17 bases remaining between them. The CDR3 has 17 amino acids. The CDR3 sequence: CASSLTYGVETQETQYF. The CDR3 DNA reads as TGTGCCAGCAGTTTAACTTACGGGGTAGAGACCCAAGAGACCCAGTACTTC.

This clonotype has more than one count but fewer than ten. CDR3 sequence: CASRSGFSEKLFF. CDR3 bases: TGTGCCAGCAGATCAGGGTTCTCTGAAAAACTGTTTTTT. The chain couples TRBV27 to TRBJ1-4; the D gene is possibly TRBD1 (5 bases). CDR3 size: 13 residues. Germline loops: CDR1 MNHEY, CDR2 SMNVEV (reference sequence). The ends were cut back, 6 bases at V and 7 bases at J, with 12 bases in the middle.

The genes are TRBV29-1 and TRBJ2-7; maybe TRBD1 (6 bases). The V end was cut by 4 bases, the J end by 1 base, with 14 bases between. The CDR3 is made up of 14 amino acids. Germline CDR1 SQVTM, CDR2 ANQGSEA. CDR3 in DNA: TGCAGCGTTGCCCGACAGGAGAGATCCTACGAGCAGTACTTC. Translating gives CSVARQERSYEQYF.

This clonotype was detected only a few times. The CDR3 DNA reads TGTGCCACCAGCAGAGATAGGCCCAGGGATAACCCCTACGAGCAGTACTTC. It encodes CATSRDRPRDNPYEQYF. The V gene is TRBV15, the J gene TRBJ2-7, with D possibly TRBD1 on 5 matching bases. Germline V gene lookup returns CDR1 LNHNV and CDR2 YYDKDF (reference sequence). The CDR3 spans 17 residues. V was shortened by 0 bases and J by 2 bases, with 17 bases between the two germline ends.

This clonotype was seen many times. The chain recombines TRBV4-3 with TRBJ2-7; D is possibly TRBD1 (6 bases). Trimming stripped 4 bases from V and 4 bases from J, with 17 bases between. CDR3 size: 15 residues. CDR1 and CDR2 (germline): LGHNA, YSLEER. CDR3 region: CASSPGQGTSYEQYF. DNA for the CDR3: TGCGCCAGCAGCCCAGGGCAGGGGACCAGTTACGAGCAGTACTTC.

This clonotype was counted a few times. The chain uses TRBV6-5 and TRBJ2-5; D not certain. This CDR3 has 14 amino acids. Trimming removed 0 bases from V and 5 bases from J, with 10 bases in between. From germline, CDR1 is MNHEY and CDR2 SVGAGI. The CDR3 DNA sequence: TGTGCCAGCAGTTACTCAGGCTCCCAGGAGACCCAGTACTTC. Translation gives CASSYSGSQETQYF.

This clonotype was detected ten times or more. This chain uses TRBV24-1 with TRBJ2-3, with TRBD2 matching 9 bases. CDR3 size: 15 residues. CDR1 is KGHDR, CDR2 SFDVKD, per germline. With V trimmed by 4 bases and J by 1 base, 2 bases remained unmatched. Written as DNA, the CDR3 is TGTGCCACCAGTGAGACTAGCGGAGGCACAGATACGCAGTATTTT. This encodes CATSETSGGTDTQYF.

This clonotype was recorded a few times. CDR3 residues: CSVEWDGGTGEKLFF. The DNA for the CDR3 is TGCAGCGTTGAATGGGATGGAGGGACGGGTGAAAAACTGTTTTTT. The chain has TRBV29-1 and TRBJ1-4, with a tentative D call TRBD1 (5 bases). The germline V gene encodes CDR1 SQVTM and CDR2 ANQGSEA. The V end was cut by 2 bases, the J end by 7 bases, with 17 bases between. This CDR3 has 15 amino acids.

This clonotype has a handful of counts. This rearrangement joins TRBV3-1 to TRBJ2-7; D not certain. Between the trimmed V and J ends, which lost 4 bases and 1 base, there was a span of 11 bases. The V gene's germline CDR1 is LGHDT and CDR2 YNNKEL (reference sequence). The CDR3 is made up of 14 amino acids. The CDR3 loop reads CASSPRTVSYEQYF. CDR3 coding DNA: TGTGCCAGCAGCCCTCGGACCGTATCCTACGAGCAGTACTTC.